Below are 8 T cell receptor beta chains sequenced from a single sample in a study of T cell responses to AZD1222 COVID-19 vaccine. Sequencing used immunoSEQ multiplex PCR; TCRdb keeps in-frame clones, though not all of them. Among about 100,000 clones listed, 86% were seen once. The sample consisted of peripheral blood, taken on day 0 of AZD1222 vaccination. These receptors all come from an adult in good health.

This clone has only one observation. The CDR3 DNA reads as TGCGCCAGCAGCTCGGAGTATGATACAGGGAAAAATGAGCAGTTCTTC. Amino acids: CASSSEYDTGKNEQFF. The chain uses TRBV5-1 and TRBJ2-1; TRBD1 is a possible D gene (6 bases). The germline V gene encodes CDR1 SGHRS and CDR2 YFSETQ. The CDR3 has 16 residues. V lost 3 bases, J lost 7 bases, and 20 bases lay in between.

The chain links TRBV20-1 to TRBJ2-2; 7 bases are shared with TRBD1. Germline trimming cut 3 bases from V and 3 bases from J; bases unmatched to any gene: 10. Germline V CDR1 and CDR2: DFQATT, SNEGSKA (reference sequence). The CDR3 runs 16 residues. CDR3 nucleotides: TGCAGTGCTAGTCCCGCACACAGGGGTGACACCGGGGAGCTGTTTTTT. This encodes CSASPAHRGDTGELFF.

The rearrangement joins TRBV7-9 to TRBJ1-1, with D possibly being TRBD1 (5 bases). The V and J ends lost 5 bases and 2 bases respectively, with 15 bases between them. The germline V gene encodes CDR1 SEHNR and CDR2 FQNEAQ (reference sequence). This CDR3 spans 15 amino acids. CDR3 region: CASSPRPGLNTEAFF. The CDR3 DNA follows: TGTGCCAGCAGCCCGCGACCGGGGCTTAACACTGAAGCTTTCTTT. The complete variable domain, with remaining parts taken from reference TRBV7-9 and TRBJ1-1, reads DTGVSQNPRHKITKRGQNVTFRCDPISEHNRLYWYRQTLGQGPEFLTYFQNEAQLEKSRLLSDRFSAERPKGSFSTLEIQRTEQGDSAMYLCASSPRPGLNTEAFFGQGTRLTVV.

This chain uses TRBV27 with TRBJ1-2; 7 bases are a match to TRBD1. The CDR3 is 16 amino acids. Germline CDR1 and CDR2: MNHEY and SMNVEV (reference sequence). With 5 bases clipped from V and 6 bases from J, the junction kept 15 bases outside the gene matches. The CDR3 sequence: CASSLTGLLGGDGYTF. CDR3 sequence (DNA): TGTGCCAGCAGTCTCACTGGATTATTAGGGGGCGATGGCTACACCTTC.

The chain is built from TRBV19 and TRBJ2-1; TRBD2 matches at 8 bases. Unmatched junction bases numbered 9, after V lost 2 bases and J lost 12 bases. The CDR3 covers 14 residues. The germline gives CDR1 LNHDA, CDR2 SQIVND (reference sequence). CDR3 in amino acids: CASSIREGSSGQFF. The CDR3 DNA follows: TGTGCCAGTAGTATACGGGAGGGGAGCTCTGGGCAGTTCTTC.

The chain links TRBV11-3 to TRBJ2-1; D is possibly TRBD2 (6 bases). Germline assignment: CDR1 SGHNT and CDR2 YENEEA. The ends were cut back, 5 bases at V and 6 bases at J, with 17 bases in the middle. This CDR3 is 15 amino acids long. This chain's CDR3 is CASSKGLFPGNEQFF. In DNA, the CDR3 is TGTGCCAGCAGCAAGGGACTTTTCCCTGGCAATGAGCAGTTCTTC. The variable domain in full, completed from reference TRBV11-3 and TRBJ2-1, reads EAGVVQSPRYKIIEKKQPVAFWCNPISGHNTLYWYLQNLGQGPELLIRYENEEAVDDSQLPKDRFSAERLKGVDSTLKIQPAELGDSAVYLCASSKGLFPGNEQFFGPGTRLTVL.

The chain has TRBV2 and TRBJ1-6; D gene unclear. The CDR3 extends over 12 amino acids. Trimming cost V 6 bases and J 6 bases, with 6 bases left between them. Germline CDR1 SNHLY, CDR2 FYNNEI. CDR3 in DNA: TGTGCCAGCAGCCATATTAATTCACCCCTCCACTTT. This encodes CASSHINSPLHF.

The chain has TRBV4-1 and TRBJ1-1; D unclear. The V end was cut by 3 bases, the J end by 7 bases, with 12 bases between. Looked up from germline, CDR1 is MGHRA and CDR2 is YSYEKL. The CDR3 spans 13 residues. The CDR3 reads CASSQVGNREAFF. DNA for the CDR3: TGCGCCAGCAGCCAGGTAGGGAACCGTGAAGCTTTCTTT.